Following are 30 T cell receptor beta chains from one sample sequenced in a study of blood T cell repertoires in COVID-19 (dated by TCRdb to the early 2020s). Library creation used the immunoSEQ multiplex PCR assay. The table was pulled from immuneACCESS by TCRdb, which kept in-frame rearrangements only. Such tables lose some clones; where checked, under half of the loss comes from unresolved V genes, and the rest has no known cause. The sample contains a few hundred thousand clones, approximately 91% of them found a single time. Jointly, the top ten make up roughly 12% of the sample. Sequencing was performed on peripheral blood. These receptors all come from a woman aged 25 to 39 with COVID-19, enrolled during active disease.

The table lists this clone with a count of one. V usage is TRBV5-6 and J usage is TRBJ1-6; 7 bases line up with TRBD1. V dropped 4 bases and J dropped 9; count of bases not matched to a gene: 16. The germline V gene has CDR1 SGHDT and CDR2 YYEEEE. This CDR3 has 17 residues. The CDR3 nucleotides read TGTGCCAGCAGCCCAGCCCTAGGACAGGTCGGTGGTTCACCCCTCCACTTT. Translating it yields CASSPALGQVGGSPLHF.

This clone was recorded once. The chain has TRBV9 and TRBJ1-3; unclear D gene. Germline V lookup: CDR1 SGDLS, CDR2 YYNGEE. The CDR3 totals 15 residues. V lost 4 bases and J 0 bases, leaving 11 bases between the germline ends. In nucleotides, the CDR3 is TGTGCCAGCAGCTCTCGACGGGACTCTGGAAACACCATATATTTT. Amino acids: CASSSRRDSGNTIYF.

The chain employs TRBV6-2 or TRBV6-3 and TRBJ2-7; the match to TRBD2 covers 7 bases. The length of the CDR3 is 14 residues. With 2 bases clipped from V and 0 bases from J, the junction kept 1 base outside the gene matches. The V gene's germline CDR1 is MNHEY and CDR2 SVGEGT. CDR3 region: CASSYGGGSYEQYF. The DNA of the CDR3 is TGTGCCAGCAGTTACGGCGGGGGCTCCTACGAGCAGTACTTC.

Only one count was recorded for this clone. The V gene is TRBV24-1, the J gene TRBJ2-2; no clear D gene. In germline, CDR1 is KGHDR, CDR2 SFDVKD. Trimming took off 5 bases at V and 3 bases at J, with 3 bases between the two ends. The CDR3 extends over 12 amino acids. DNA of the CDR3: TGTGCCACCAGTGCCTACACCGGGGAGCTGTTTTTT. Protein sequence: CATSAYTGELFF.

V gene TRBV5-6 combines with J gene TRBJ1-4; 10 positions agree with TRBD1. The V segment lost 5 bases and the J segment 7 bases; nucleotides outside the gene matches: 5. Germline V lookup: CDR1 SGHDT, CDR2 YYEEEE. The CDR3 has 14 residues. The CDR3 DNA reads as TGTGCCAGCAGGCAGGGACAGGGGACTGAAAAACTGTTTTTT. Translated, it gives CASRQGQGTEKLFF.

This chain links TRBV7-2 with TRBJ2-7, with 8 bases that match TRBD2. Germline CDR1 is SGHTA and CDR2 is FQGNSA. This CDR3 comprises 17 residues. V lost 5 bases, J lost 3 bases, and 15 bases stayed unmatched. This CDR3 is CASSPRGGEAPFYEQYF. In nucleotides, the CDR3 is TGTGCCAGCAGCCCACGGGGGGGAGAGGCCCCTTTCTACGAGCAGTACTTC.

CDR3 sequence reads: CASSLRSGQPQHF. The DNA for the CDR3 is TGTGCCAGCAGCCTCAGGTCTGGTCAGCCCCAGCATTTT. The rearrangement links TRBV12-3 or TRBV12-4 to TRBJ1-5, with D uncertain. Trimming pared 6 bases from V and 6 bases from J, leaving 12 bases between. The CDR3 contains 13 residues.

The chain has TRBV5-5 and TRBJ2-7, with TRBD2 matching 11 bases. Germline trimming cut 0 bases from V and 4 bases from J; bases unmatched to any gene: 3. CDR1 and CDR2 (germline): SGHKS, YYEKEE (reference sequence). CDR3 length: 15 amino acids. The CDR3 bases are TGTGCCAGCAGCTTGGGGACTAGCGGGCAATACGAGCAGTACTTC. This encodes CASSLGTSGQYEQYF.

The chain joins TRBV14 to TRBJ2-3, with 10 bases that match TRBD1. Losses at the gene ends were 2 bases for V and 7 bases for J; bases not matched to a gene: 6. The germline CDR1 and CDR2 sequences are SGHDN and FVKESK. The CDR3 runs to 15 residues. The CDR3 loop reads CASSQSGTGEHTQYF. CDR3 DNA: TGTGCCAGCAGCCAAAGCGGGACAGGGGAACATACGCAGTATTTT.

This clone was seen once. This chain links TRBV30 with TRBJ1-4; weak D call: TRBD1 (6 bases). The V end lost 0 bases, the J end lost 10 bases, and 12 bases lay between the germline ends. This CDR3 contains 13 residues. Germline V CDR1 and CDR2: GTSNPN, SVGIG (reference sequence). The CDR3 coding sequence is TGTGCCTGGAGTGTACAGGGAGGGGGAAAACTGTTTTTT. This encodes CAWSVQGGGKLFF.

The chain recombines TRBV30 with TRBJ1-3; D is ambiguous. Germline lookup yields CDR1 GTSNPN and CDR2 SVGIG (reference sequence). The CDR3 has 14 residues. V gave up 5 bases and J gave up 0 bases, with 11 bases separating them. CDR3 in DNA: TGTGCCTGGTTTGACTTCGGCTCTGGAAACACCATATATTTT. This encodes CAWFDFGSGNTIYF. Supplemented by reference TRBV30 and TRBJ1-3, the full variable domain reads SQTIHQWPATLVQPVGSPLSLECTVEGTSNPNLYWYRQAAGRGLQLLFYSVGIGQISSEVPQNLSASRPQDRQFILSSKKLLLSDSGFYLCAWFDFGSGNTIYFGEGSWLTVV.

CDR3 protein: CASSPKAGALYEQYF. The CDR3 region has the DNA TGTGCCAGCTCACCAAAGGCAGGGGCCCTCTACGAGCAGTACTTC. The chain recombines TRBV18 with TRBJ2-7; D possibly corresponds to TRBD1 (6 bases). This CDR3 has 15 residues. Germline V lookup: CDR1 KGHSH, CDR2 LQKENI. Between the trimmed V and J ends, which lost 2 bases and 3 bases, there was a span of 14 bases.

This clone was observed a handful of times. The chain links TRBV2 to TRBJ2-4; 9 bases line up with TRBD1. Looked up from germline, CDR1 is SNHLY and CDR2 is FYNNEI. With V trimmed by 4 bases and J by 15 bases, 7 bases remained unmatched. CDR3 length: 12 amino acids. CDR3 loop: CASSGDRGVWYF. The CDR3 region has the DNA TGTGCCAGCAGTGGAGACAGGGGGGTGTGGTACTTC.

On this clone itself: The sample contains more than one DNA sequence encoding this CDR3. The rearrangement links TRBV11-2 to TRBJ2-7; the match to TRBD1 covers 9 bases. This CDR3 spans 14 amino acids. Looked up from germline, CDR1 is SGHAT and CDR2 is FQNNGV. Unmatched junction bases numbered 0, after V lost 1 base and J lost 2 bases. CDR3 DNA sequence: TGTGCCAGCAGCTTAGGACAGGGGGCCTACGAGCAGTACTTC. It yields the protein CASSLGQGAYEQYF.

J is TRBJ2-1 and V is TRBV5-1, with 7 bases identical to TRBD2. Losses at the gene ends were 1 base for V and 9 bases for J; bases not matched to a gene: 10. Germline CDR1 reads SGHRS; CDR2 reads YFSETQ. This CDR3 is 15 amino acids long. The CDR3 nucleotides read TGCGCCAGCAGCTTGCGGGCAGGGAGGGATAGTGAGCAGTTCTTC. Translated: CASSLRAGRDSEQFF.

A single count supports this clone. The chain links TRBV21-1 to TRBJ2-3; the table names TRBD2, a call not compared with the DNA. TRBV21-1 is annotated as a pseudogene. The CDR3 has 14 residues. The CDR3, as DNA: TGTGCCAGCAGCAAAGTCTTTAGCACAGATACGCAGTATTTT. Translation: CASSKVFSTDTQYF.

The CDR3 sequence: CASSIRGTSSGVNTGELFF. CDR3 nucleotide sequence: TGTGCCAGTAGTATAAGGGGGACCTCTAGCGGGGTTAACACCGGGGAGCTGTTTTTT. This chain joins TRBV19 and TRBJ2-2, with 9 bases matching TRBD2. The CDR3 has 19 amino acids. V was pared by 2 bases and J by 2 bases, with 12 bases of the junction left unmatched. Germline lookup yields CDR1 LNHDA and CDR2 SQIVND (reference sequence).

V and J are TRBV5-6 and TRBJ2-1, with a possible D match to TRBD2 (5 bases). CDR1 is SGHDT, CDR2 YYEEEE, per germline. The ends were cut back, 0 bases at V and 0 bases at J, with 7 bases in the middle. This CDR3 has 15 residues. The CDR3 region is CASSLVGSSYNEQFF. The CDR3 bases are TGTGCCAGCAGCTTGGTAGGGAGCTCCTACAATGAGCAGTTCTTC.

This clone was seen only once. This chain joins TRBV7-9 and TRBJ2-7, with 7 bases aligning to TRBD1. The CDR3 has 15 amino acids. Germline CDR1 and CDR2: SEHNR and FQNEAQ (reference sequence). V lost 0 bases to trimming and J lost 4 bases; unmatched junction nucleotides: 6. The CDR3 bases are TGTGCCAGCAGCTTAGCTCCAGGGGGTGGGTACGAGCAGTACTTC. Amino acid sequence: CASSLAPGGGYEQYF.

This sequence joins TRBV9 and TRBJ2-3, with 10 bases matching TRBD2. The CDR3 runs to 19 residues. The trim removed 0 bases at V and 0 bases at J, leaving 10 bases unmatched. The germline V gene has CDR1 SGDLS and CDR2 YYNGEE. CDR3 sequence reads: CASSVGQAGGVQSTDTQYF. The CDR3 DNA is TGTGCCAGCAGCGTAGGTCAAGCGGGAGGGGTACAAAGCACAGATACGCAGTATTTT.

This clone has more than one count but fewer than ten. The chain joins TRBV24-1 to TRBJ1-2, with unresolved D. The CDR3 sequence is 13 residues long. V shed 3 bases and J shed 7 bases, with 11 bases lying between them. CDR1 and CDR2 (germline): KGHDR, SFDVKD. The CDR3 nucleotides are TGTGCCACCAGTGATCTGGCAGCGGCTGGCTACACCTTC. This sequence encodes CATSDLAAAGYTF.

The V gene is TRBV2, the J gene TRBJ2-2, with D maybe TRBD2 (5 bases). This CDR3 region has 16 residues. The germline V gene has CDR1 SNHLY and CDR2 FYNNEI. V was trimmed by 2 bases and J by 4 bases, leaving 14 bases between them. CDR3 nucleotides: TGTGCCAGCAGTGAAAATCCACACAGCGGCACCGGGGAGCTGTTTTTT. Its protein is CASSENPHSGTGELFF.

This CDR3 reads CASKWREVEQYF. The CDR3 DNA reads TGTGCCAGTAAGTGGCGGGAGGTTGAGCAGTACTTC. The chain uses TRBV2 and TRBJ2-7, with 8 bases lining up with TRBD2. CDR3 size: 12 residues. The trim removed 9 bases at V and 7 bases at J, leaving 8 bases unmatched. From germline, CDR1 is SNHLY and CDR2 FYNNEI.

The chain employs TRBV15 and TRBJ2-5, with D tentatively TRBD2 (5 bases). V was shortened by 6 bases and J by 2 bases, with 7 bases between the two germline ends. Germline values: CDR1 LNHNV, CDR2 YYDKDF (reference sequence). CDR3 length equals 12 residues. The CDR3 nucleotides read TGTGCCACCAGTCGGGATCAAGAGACCCAGTACTTC. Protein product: CATSRDQETQYF.

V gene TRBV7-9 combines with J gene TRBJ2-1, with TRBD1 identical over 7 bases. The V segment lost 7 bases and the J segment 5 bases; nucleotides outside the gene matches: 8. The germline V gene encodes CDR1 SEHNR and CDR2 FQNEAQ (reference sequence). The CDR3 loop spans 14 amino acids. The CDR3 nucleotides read TGTGCCAGCACCAAGGGGACAGTAAACAATGAGCAGTTCTTC. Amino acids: CASTKGTVNNEQFF.

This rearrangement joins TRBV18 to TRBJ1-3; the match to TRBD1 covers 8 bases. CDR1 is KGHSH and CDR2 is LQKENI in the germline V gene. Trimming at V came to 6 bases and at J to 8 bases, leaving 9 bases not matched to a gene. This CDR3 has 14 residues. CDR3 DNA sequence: TGTGCCAGCTCCCTGGGGCAGGGGGCCCACACCATATATTTT. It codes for CASSLGQGAHTIYF. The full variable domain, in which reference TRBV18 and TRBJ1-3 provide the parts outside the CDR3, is NAGVMQNPRHLVRRRGQEARLRCSPMKGHSHVYWYRQLPEEGLKFMVYLQKENIIDESGMPKERFSAEFPKEGPSILRIQQVVRGDSAAYFCASSLGQGAHTIYFGEGSWLTVV.

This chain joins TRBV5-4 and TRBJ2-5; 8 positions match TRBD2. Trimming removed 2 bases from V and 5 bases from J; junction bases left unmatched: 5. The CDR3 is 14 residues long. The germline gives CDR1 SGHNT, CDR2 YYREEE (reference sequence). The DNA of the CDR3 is TGTGCCAGCAGCTTCCGCGGGAGGAGGGAGACCCAGTACTTC. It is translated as CASSFRGRRETQYF. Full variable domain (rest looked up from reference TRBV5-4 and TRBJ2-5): ETGVTQSPTHLIKTRGQQVTLRCSSQSGHNTVSWYQQALGQGPQFIFQYYREEENGRGNFPPRFSGLQFPNYSSELNVNALELDDSALYLCASSFRGRRETQYFGPGTRLLVL.

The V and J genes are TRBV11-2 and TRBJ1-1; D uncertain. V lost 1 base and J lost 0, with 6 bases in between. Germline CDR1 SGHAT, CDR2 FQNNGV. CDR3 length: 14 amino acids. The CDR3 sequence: CASSLAGLNTEAFF. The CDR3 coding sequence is TGTGCCAGCAGCTTAGCGGGTCTGAACACTGAAGCTTTCTTT.

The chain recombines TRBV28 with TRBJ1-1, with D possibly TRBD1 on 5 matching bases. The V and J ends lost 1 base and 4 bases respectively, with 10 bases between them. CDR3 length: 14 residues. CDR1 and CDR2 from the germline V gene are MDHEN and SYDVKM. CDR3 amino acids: CASSLSQGITEAFF. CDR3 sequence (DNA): TGTGCCAGCAGTTTATCGCAGGGAATCACTGAAGCTTTCTTT.

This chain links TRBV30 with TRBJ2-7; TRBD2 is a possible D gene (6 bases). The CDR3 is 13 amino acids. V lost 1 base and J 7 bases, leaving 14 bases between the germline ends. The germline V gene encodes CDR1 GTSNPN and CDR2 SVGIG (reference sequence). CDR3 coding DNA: TGTGCCTGGAGTGACAGGCCCGCGGGGGAGCAGTACTTC. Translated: CAWSDRPAGEQYF.